This T cell receptor (beta chain) appears in the sequencing data of a study of vaccination effects on CD4 cells after COVID-19. Looking at the study overall: Samples gathered post-vaccine arrived a median of 72 days past the second dose.

Generated by immunoSEQ multiplex PCR, the TCRdb table keeps only in-frame clones and is missing some. The data contain roughly 43,000 clones, around 70% of them singletons. V gave up 2 bases and J gave up 2 bases; unmatched junction bases: 8. The CDR3 extends over 17 amino acids. Germline values: CDR1 SGHAT, CDR2 FQNNGV. With regard to this clone: Its specificity is not known.

Peptide-pool stimulation followed by sequencing identified expanded antigen-specific CD4+ clonotypes in the ViraFEST assay. After roughly 11 days in culture, the CD4+ T cells were isolated. Participants were given two doses of BNT162b2 or mRNA-1273 vaccine. Wells each received some 2.2 million PBMC, cultured with about 10 IU/ml IL-2 and 9.5 to 10 ug/ml peptides. The receptor was derived from a human donor who received a COVID-19 vaccine. The chain joins TRBV11-2 to TRBJ2-1; 8 positions match TRBD1. The sample was CD4+ T cells from PBMCs cultured with HCoV-OC43 spike peptides, taken after COVID-19 vaccination. Subset indicated: HCoV-OC43 spike overlapping peptide pool stimulation. CDR3 residues: CASSLQPTGGTYNEQFF. Written as DNA, the CDR3 is TGTGCCAGCAGCTTACAGCCCACAGGGGGTACCTACAATGAGCAGTTCTTC. Together with reference TRBV11-2 and TRBJ2-1, the CDR3 gives the full variable domain: EAGVAQSPRYKIIEKRQSVAFWCNPISGHATLYWYQQILGQGPKLLIQFQNNGVVDDSQLPKDRFSAERLKGVDSTLKIQPAKLEDSAVYLCASSLQPTGGTYNEQFFGPGTRLTVL.